The sample holds one count of the clone carrying this TCR beta chain. The sample comes from a study of technical replicates of blood from a few donors. This table comes from immunoSEQ multiplex PCR, and its TCRdb copy is limited to in-frame clones, with some not included. The sample shows 55,000 to 60,000 clones, just under 95% of them seen only once. This TCR was recovered from a human donor in good health. Some clones in this sample may be carry-over from other donors' samples. The sequencing sample was made of PBMCs.

The CDR3 bases are TGTGCCAGTTCAGATACAGGGGGACGTGGCTACACCTTC. Its translation: CASSDTGGRGYTF. V gene TRBV6-1 combines with J gene TRBJ1-2; 8 positions match TRBD1. CDR1 is MNHNS, CDR2 SASEGT, per germline. This CDR3 spans 13 amino acids. Trimming cost V 9 bases and J 7 bases; bases outside gene matches: 10.